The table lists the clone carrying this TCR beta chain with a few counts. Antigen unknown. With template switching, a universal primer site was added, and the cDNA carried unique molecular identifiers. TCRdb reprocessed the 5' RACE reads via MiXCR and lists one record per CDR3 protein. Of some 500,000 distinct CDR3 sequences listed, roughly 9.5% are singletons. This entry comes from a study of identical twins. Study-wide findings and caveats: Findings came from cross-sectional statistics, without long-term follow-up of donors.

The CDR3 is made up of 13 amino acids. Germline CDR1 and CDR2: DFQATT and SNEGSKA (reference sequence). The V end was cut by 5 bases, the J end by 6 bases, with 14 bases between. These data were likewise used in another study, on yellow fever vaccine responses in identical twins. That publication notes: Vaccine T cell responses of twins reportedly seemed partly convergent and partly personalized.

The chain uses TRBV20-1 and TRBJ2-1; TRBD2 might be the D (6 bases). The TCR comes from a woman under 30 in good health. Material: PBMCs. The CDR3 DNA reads TGCAGTGCTGAACGACTAGTAGGCAATGAGCAGTTCTTC. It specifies CSAERLVGNEQFF.